This T cell receptor beta chain was identified in a study of blood T cell repertoires in COVID-19. Background on the study: Samples representing acute and convalescent COVID-19 were sourced from the United States, Italy and Spain. PBMCs, B-cell-depleted T cells, or T cells were the source of the cDNA or gDNA that made up the material.

The CDR3 is made up of 13 amino acids. V lost 6 bases and J lost 5, with 13 bases in between. The V gene's germline CDR1 is MNHEY and CDR2 SVGAGI. The authors' processing: Researchers report that nucleated cell counts were estimated from reference gene primer amplification. Libraries were prepared by immunoSEQ multiplex PCR; TCRdb keeps only in-frame clonotypes and omits some of them. V and J calls and clone size are given by that table; D and trimming were obtained from the DNA. The sample shows 300,000 to 450,000 clones, 85% of them seen only once. The chain has TRBV6-5 and TRBJ2-5, with D perhaps matching TRBD2 (7 bases). This clonotype originated in a woman aged 18-29 years with acute or convalescent COVID-19. The source material was peripheral blood. As DNA, the CDR3 is TGTGCCAGCAGAAGGGGGGGCGGGGAGACCCAGTACTTC. Amino acid sequence: CASRRGGGETQYF.